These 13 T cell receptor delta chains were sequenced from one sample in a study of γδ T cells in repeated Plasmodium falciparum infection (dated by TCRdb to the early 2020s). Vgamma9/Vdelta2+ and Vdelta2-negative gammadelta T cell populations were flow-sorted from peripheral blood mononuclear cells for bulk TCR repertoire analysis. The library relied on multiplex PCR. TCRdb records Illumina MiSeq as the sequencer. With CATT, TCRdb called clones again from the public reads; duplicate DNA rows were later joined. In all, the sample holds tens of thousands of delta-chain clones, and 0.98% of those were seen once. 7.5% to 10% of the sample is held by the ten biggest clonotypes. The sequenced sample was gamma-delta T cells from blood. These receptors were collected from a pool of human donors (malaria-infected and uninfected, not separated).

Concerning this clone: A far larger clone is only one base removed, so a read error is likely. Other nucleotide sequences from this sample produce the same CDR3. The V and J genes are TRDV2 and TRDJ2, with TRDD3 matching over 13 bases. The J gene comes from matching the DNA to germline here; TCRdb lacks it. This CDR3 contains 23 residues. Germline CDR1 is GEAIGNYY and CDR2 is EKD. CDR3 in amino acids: CACDRLLGDTPHGKPVGAAQLFF. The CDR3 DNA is TGTGCCTGTGACCGCCTACTGGGGGATACGCCCCACGGTAAACCGGTCGGCGCAGCGCAACTCTTCTTT.

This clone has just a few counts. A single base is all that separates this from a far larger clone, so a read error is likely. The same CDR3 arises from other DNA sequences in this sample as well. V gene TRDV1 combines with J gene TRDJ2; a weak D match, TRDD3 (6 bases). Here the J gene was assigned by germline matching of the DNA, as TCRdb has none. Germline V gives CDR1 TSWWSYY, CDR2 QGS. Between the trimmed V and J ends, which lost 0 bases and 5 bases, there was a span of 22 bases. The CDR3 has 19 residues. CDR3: CALGELDRPGDTVTAQLFF. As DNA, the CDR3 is TGTGCTCTTGGGGAACTAGATCGTCCTGGGGACACAGTCACAGCACAACTCTTCTTT.

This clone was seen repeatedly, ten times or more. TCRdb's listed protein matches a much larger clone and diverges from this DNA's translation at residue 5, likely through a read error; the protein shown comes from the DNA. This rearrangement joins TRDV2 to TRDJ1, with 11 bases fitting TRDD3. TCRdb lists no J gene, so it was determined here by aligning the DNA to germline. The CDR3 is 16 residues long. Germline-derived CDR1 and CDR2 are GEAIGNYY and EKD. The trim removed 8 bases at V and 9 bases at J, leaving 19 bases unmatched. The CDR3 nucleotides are TGTGCCTCTCCCCCCAACGTACTGGGGGATATATTGGAACTCATCTTT. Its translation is CASPPNVLGDILELIF.

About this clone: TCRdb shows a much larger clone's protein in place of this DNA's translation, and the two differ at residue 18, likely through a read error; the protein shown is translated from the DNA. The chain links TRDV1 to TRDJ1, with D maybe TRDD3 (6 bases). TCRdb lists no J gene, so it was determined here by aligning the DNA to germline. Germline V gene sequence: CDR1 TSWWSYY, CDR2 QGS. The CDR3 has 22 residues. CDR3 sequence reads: CALGEPRRRDTRTPFHTNKLIF. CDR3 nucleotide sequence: TGTGCTCTTGGGGAACCTCGGAGAAGAGATACGCGGACACCATTCCACACCAATAAACTCATCTTT.

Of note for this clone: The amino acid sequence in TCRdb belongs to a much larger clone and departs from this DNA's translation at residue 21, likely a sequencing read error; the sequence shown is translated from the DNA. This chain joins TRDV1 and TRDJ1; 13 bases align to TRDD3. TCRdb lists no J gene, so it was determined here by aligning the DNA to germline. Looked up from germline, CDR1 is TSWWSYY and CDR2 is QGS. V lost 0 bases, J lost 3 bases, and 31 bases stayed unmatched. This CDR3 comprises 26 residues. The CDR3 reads CALGELFNLPPYAYWGIRRYADKLIF. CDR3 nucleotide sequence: TGTGCTCTTGGGGAACTATTTAATCTTCCCCCCTACGCCTACTGGGGGATACGGAGGTACGCCGATAAACTCATCTTT.

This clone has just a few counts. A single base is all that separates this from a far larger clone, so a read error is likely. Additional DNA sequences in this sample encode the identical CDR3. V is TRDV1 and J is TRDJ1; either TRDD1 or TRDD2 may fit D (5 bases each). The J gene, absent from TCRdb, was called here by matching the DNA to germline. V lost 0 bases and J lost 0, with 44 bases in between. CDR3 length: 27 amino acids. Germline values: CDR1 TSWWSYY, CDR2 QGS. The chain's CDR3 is CALGELGGPTSILGSFLENTYTDKLIF. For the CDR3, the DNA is TGTGCTCTTGGGGAACTTGGTGGCCCTACATCTATACTCGGCTCCTTTCTAGAAAATACTTACACCGATAAACTCATCTTT.

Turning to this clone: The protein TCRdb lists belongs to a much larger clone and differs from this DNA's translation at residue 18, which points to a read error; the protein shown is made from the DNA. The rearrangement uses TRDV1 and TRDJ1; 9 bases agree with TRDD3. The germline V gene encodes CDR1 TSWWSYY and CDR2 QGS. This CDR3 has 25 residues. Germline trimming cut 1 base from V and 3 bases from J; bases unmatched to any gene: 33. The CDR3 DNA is TGTGCTCTTGGGGAACCCCAACTTCCTCAAGTCGACTGTACTGGGGGACCATGGGGCGCCGATAAACTCATCTTT. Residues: CALGEPQLPQVDCTGGPWGADKLIF.

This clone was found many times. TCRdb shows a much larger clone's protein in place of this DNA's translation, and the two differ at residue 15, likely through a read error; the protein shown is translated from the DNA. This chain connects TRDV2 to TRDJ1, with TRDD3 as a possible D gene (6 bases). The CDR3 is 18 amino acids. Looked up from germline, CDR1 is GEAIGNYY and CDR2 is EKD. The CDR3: CACDTVGGTSGNTDRLIF. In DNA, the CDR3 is TGTGCCTGTGACACCGTGGGGGGGACTTCGGGGAACACCGATAGACTCATCTTT.

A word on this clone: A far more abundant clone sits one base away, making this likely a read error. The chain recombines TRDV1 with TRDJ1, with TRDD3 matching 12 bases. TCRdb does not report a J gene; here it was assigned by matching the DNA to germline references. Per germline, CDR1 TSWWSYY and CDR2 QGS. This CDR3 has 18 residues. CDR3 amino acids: CALGESEFWGIRGDKLIF. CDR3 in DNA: TGCGCTCTTGGGGAATCTGAGTTCTGGGGGATACGAGGCGATAAACTCATCTTT.

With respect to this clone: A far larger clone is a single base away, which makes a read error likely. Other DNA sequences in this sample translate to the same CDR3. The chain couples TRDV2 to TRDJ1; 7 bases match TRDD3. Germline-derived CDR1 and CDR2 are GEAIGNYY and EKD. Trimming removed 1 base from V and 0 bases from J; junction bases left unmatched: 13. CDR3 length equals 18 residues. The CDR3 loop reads CACDTGYWGIRNTDKLIF. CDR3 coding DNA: TGTGCCTGTGACACTGGGTACTGGGGAATACGGAACACCGATAAACTCATCTTT.

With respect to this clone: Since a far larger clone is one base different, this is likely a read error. As DNA, the CDR3 is TGTGCTCTGGACTTGGATTTGTTCCTGTCAGGACTCGGTGGAACCGATAAACTCATCTTT. Its protein is CALDLDLFLSGLGGTDKLIF. The chain couples TRDV1 to TRDJ1; TRDD2 is a possible D gene (5 bases). Here the J gene was assigned by germline matching of the DNA, as TCRdb has none. The CDR3 is 20 amino acids. V lost 9 bases, J lost 2 bases, and 34 bases lay in between. Germline V gives CDR1 TSWWSYY, CDR2 QGS.

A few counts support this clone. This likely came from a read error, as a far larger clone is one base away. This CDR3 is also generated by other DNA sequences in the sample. CDR3 residues: CALGRPSVLGDYTDKLIF. CDR3 DNA: TGTGCCCTTGGGAGACCTTCAGTACTGGGGGATTACACCGATAAACTCATCTTT. The V and J genes are TRDV1 and TRDJ1, with 10 nucleotides matching TRDD3. The V gene's germline CDR1 is TSWWSYY and CDR2 QGS. The CDR3 runs to 18 residues.

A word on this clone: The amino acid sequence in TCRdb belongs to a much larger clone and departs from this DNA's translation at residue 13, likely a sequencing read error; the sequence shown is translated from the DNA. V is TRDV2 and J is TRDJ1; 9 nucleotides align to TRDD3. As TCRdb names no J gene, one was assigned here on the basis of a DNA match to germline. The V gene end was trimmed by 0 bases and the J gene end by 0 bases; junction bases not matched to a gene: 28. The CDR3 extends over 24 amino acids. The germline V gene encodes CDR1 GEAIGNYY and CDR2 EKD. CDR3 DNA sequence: TGTGCCTGTGACACCGTGAGGGGGGGGGATACCCACTGCAGTACACCGACGTACACCGATAAACTCATCTTT. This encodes CACDTVRGGDTHCSTPTYTDKLIF.